This TCR beta chain derives from a study of OX40 agonist ivuxolimab in advanced cancers. Study information: People who had prior anti-PD-1, anti-PD-L1 or anti-CTLA-4 therapy could take part, and around 40% had some.

This CDR3 is 15 amino acids long. Germline assignment: CDR1 SGHTA and CDR2 FQGNSA. Losses at the gene ends were 5 bases for V and 13 bases for J; bases not matched to a gene: 14. Sequencing used immunoSEQ multiplex PCR; TCRdb keeps in-frame clones, though not all of them. This table has about 69,000 clones, around 89% appearing once. The material was CD4+ or CD8+ T cells sorted from blood, obtained in a trial of the OX40 agonist ivuxolimab. V gene TRBV7-2 combines with J gene TRBJ2-5; 12 bases line up with TRBD2. The receptor was derived from an adult with an advanced solid tumor such as melanoma, head and neck, liver or kidney cancer. The DNA for the CDR3 is TGTGCCAGCAGCCCCGGGACTAGCGGGCTCGGTCGGGGGTACTTC. This sequence encodes CASSPGTSGLGRGYF.